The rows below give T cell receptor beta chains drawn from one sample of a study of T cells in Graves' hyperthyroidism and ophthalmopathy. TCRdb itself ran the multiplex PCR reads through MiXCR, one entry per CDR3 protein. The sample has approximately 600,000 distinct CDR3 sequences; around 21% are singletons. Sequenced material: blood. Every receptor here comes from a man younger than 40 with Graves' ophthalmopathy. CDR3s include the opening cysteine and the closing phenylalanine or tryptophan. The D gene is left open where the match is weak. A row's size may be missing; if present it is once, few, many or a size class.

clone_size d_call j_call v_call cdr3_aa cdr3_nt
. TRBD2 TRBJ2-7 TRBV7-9 CASSLATTSGRIYEQYF TGTGCCAGCAGCTTAGCCACGACTAGCGGGAGGATTTACGAGCAGTACTTC
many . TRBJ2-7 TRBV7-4 CASSPRGTEDYEQYF TGTGCCAGCAGCCCCCGGGGGACGGAAGATTACGAGCAGTACTTC
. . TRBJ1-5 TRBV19 CASSTSGYGQPQHF TGTGCCAGTAGTACCTCAGGGTATGGACAGCCCCAGCATTTT
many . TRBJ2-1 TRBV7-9 CASSPGGPNEQFF TGTGCCAGCAGCCCTGGGGGGCCCAATGAGCAGTTCTTC
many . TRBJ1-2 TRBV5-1 CASRPPGANYGYTF TGCGCCAGCAGGCCCCCCGGGGCGAACTATGGCTACACCTTC
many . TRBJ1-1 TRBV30 CAWSALGTEAFF TGTGCCTGGAGCGCCCTGGGCACTGAAGCTTTCTTT
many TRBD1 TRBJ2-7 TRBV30 CAWRGQGDYEQYF TGTGCCTGGAGGGGACAGGGGGACTACGAGCAGTACTTC
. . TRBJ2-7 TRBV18 CASSPRWGGAYEQYF TGTGCCAGCTCACCAAGGTGGGGTGGGGCCTACGAGCAGTACTTC
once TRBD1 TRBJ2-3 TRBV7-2 CASRSGTGPSTDTQYF TGTGCCAGCAGGTCCGGGACAGGGCCTAGCACAGATACGCAGTATTTT
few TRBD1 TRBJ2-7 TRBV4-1 CASSRQGLSEQYF TGCGCCAGCAGTAGACAGGGTCTTTCCGAGCAGTACTTC
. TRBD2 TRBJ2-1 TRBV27 CASSLFGLADPYNEQFF TGTGCCAGCAGTTTATTCGGACTAGCGGACCCCTACAATGAGCAGTTCTTC